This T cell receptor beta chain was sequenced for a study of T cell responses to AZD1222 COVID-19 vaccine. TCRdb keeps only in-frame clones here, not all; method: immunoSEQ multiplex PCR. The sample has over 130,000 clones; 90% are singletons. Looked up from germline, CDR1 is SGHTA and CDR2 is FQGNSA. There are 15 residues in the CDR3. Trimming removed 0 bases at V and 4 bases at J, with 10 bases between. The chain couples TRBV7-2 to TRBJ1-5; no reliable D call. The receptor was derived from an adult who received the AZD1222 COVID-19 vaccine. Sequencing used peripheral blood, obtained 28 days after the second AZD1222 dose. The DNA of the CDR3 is TGTGCCAGCAGCTTAGCGCCTTACGGGAATCAGCCCCAGCATTTT. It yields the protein CASSLAPYGNQPQHF.